Listed below are T cell receptor beta chains from one sample, sequenced in a study of T cell repertoires in cytomegalovirus infection. TCRdb independently ran MiXCR on the reads; one entry per CDR3 protein. The repertoire consists of about 190,000 distinct CDR3 sequences, with roughly 27% occurring once and the leading ten covering roughly 31%. The sample comprised PBMCs. All receptors come from a human donor in good health (CMV status not recorded). Some clones in this sample may be carry-over from other donors' samples. The CDR3 runs from the conserved cysteine through the conserved F or W. A D gene is named only where the DNA matches it firmly. The size field is filled for only some rows; it gives once, few, many or a size class.

size: -; J: TRBJ1-1; D: -; V: TRBV19; CDR3: CASSPTGEVDTEAFF; DNA: TGTGCCAGTAGCCCGACGGGCGAGGTCGACACTGAAGCTTTCTTT
size: few; J: TRBJ1-5; D: -; V: TRBV29-1; CDR3: CSVGQAGGQPQHF; DNA: TGCAGCGTTGGGCAGGCGGGGGGTCAGCCCCAGCATTTT
size: -; J: TRBJ1-2; D: -; V: TRBV6-5; CDR3: CASSYSHREANGYTF; DNA: TGTGCCAGCAGTTACTCACACAGGGAAGCGAATGGCTACACCTTC
size: -; J: TRBJ2-5; D: -; V: TRBV7-9; CDR3: CASSPLGEETQYF; DNA: TGTGCCAGCAGCCCGTTGGGAGAAGAGACCCAGTACTTC
size: -; J: TRBJ2-7; D: TRBD2; V: TRBV12-3/TRBV12-4; CDR3: CASSPERGAYEQYF; DNA: TGTGCCAGCAGCCCTGAGCGGGGAGCCTACGAGCAGTACTTC
size: -; J: TRBJ2-1; D: TRBD1; V: TRBV6-2/TRBV6-3; CDR3: CASSKGTGGRNEQFF; DNA: TGTGCCAGCAGTAAGGGGACAGGGGGCAGGAATGAGCAGTTCTTC
size: -; J: TRBJ2-7; D: TRBD1; V: TRBV5-6; CDR3: CASSNRDRGREQYF; DNA: TGTGCCAGCAGCAACCGGGACAGGGGGCGCGAGCAGTACTTC
size: -; J: TRBJ2-3; D: -; V: TRBV7-3; CDR3: CASSLISDGRGRDTQYF; DNA: TGTGCCAGCAGCTTAATAAGCGACGGGCGGGGTAGAGATACGCAGTATTTT
size: many; J: TRBJ1-5; D: -; V: TRBV7-2; CDR3: CASSLDRGAIQPQHF; DNA: TGTGCCAGCAGCTTAGATAGGGGGGCGATTCAGCCCCAGCATTTT
size: many; J: TRBJ2-5; D: TRBD2; V: TRBV7-8; CDR3: CASSRRTSGGQETQYF; DNA: TGTGCCAGCAGCCGGCGGACTAGCGGGGGCCAAGAGACCCAGTACTTC
size: -; J: TRBJ2-1; D: -; V: TRBV11-3; CDR3: CASSSTLGFYNEQFF; DNA: TGTGCCAGCAGCTCCACTTTAGGCTTTTACAATGAGCAGTTCTTC
size: -; J: TRBJ2-3; D: TRBD1; V: TRBV5-8; CDR3: CASSPTRTGITDTQYF; DNA: TGTGCCAGCAGCCCTACCAGGACAGGGATTACAGATACGCAGTATTTT
size: -; J: TRBJ1-2; D: -; V: TRBV7-8; CDR3: CASSFQRSGYNGYTF; DNA: TGTGCCAGCAGCTTCCAACGGTCCGGTTATAATGGCTACACCTTC
size: few; J: TRBJ1-6; D: -; V: TRBV28; CDR3: CASGKGGVSPLHF; DNA: TGTGCCAGTGGGAAAGGGGGTGTTTCACCCCTCCACTTT
size: -; J: TRBJ1-1; D: TRBD1; V: TRBV12-3/TRBV12-4; CDR3: CASVTGANTEAFF; DNA: TGTGCCAGCGTTACAGGGGCGAACACTGAAGCTTTCTTT
size: few; J: TRBJ2-7; D: TRBD1; V: TRBV2; CDR3: CASSPLGTGVGEQYF; DNA: TGTGCCAGCAGTCCTCTCGGGACAGGGGTTGGCGAGCAGTACTTC
size: -; J: TRBJ1-4; D: -; V: TRBV12-3/TRBV12-4; CDR3: CASSLGAAREKLFF; DNA: TGTGCCAGCAGTTTAGGGGCAGCCCGGGAAAAACTGTTTTTT
size: -; J: TRBJ1-6; D: -; V: TRBV20-1; CDR3: CSARDREESSYNSPLHF; DNA: TGCAGTGCTAGAGATCGGGAGGAGAGCTCCTATAATTCACCCCTCCACTTT
size: -; J: TRBJ2-5; D: TRBD1; V: TRBV10-3; CDR3: CAIGDREETQYF; DNA: TGTGCCATCGGCGACAGGGAAGAGACCCAGTACTTC
size: -; J: TRBJ1-5; D: -; V: TRBV10-3; CDR3: CAIRTDGNQPQHF; DNA: TGTGCCATCAGGACGGACGGAAATCAGCCCCAGCATTTT
size: -; J: TRBJ2-2; D: TRBD2; V: TRBV7-9; CDR3: CASSTSSGGDTGELFF; DNA: TGTGCCAGCAGCACATCTAGCGGGGGGGACACCGGGGAGCTGTTTTTT
size: -; J: TRBJ2-7; D: -; V: TRBV6-1; CDR3: CASNDRGWGEQYF; DNA: TGTGCCAGCAACGATAGAGGGTGGGGCGAGCAGTACTTC
size: many; J: TRBJ1-6; D: -; V: TRBV7-9; CDR3: CASSRDVGNLSPLHF; DNA: TGTGCCAGCAGCCGAGACGTCGGAAATTTGTCACCCCTCCACTTT
size: few; J: TRBJ1-6; D: TRBD1; V: TRBV30; CDR3: CAWSAHVSGGWSPLHF; DNA: TGTGCCTGGAGTGCCCACGTCTCAGGGGGCTGGTCACCCCTCCACTTT
size: -; J: TRBJ2-2; D: -; V: TRBV7-8; CDR3: CASSFGSRGGGELFF; DNA: TGTGCCAGCAGCTTCGGGTCCAGGGGCGGCGGGGAGCTGTTTTTT
size: -; J: TRBJ2-1; D: TRBD2; V: TRBV7-8; CDR3: CASTAQRGGNEQFF; DNA: TGTGCCAGCACCGCCCAGCGGGGGGGCAATGAGCAGTTCTTC
size: many; J: TRBJ2-5; D: TRBD2; V: TRBV6-2/TRBV6-3; CDR3: CASSYSTSGVQETQYF; DNA: TGTGCCAGCAGTTACTCGACTAGCGGGGTACAAGAGACCCAGTACTTC
size: -; J: TRBJ2-1; D: TRBD2; V: TRBV7-2; CDR3: CASSSGGVENEQFF; DNA: TGTGCCAGCAGCTCGGGGGGGGTCGAAAATGAGCAGTTCTTC
size: -; J: TRBJ1-2; D: -; V: TRBV18; CDR3: CVSSPQLGYTF; DNA: TGTGTCAGCTCACCACAGCTCGGCTACACCTTC
size: many; J: TRBJ1-6; D: -; V: TRBV12-3/TRBV12-4; CDR3: CASSLVDTRNSPLHF; DNA: TGTGCCAGCAGTTTAGTTGACACACGGAATTCACCCCTCCACTTT
size: -; J: TRBJ1-1; D: TRBD1; V: TRBV19; CDR3: CASSTQGASTEAFF; DNA: TGTGCCAGTAGCACACAGGGGGCAAGCACTGAAGCTTTCTTT
size: few; J: TRBJ2-3; D: TRBD1; V: TRBV12-3/TRBV12-4; CDR3: CASRDRESSTDTQYF; DNA: TGTGCCAGCAGGGACAGGGAGTCTAGCACAGATACGCAGTATTTT
size: -; J: TRBJ2-3; D: -; V: TRBV20-1; CDR3: CSANYRGYESTDTQYF; DNA: TGCAGTGCTAACTATCGGGGGTATGAAAGCACAGATACGCAGTATTTT
size: -; J: TRBJ1-1; D: -; V: TRBV11-2; CDR3: CASSSTLYGEAFF; DNA: TGTGCCAGCAGCTCCACTCTATACGGCGAAGCTTTCTTT
size: -; J: TRBJ1-1; D: TRBD1; V: TRBV7-9; CDR3: CASSLPGQGRGAFF; DNA: TGTGCCAGCAGCTTACCGGGACAGGGACGTGGAGCTTTCTTT
size: -; J: TRBJ2-2; D: TRBD2; V: TRBV20-1; CDR3: CSATGGGGGNTGELFF; DNA: TGCAGTGCAACGGGAGGTGGCGGGGGTAACACCGGGGAGCTGTTTTTT
size: few; J: TRBJ2-7; D: TRBD1; V: TRBV2; CDR3: CASSDGTGLSYEQYF; DNA: TGTGCCAGCAGTGACGGGACAGGGCTCTCCTACGAGCAGTACTTC
size: -; J: TRBJ2-7; D: TRBD2; V: TRBV7-2; CDR3: CASSFRGGFYEQYF; DNA: TGTGCCAGCAGCTTCCGGGGGGGCTTCTACGAGCAGTACTTC
size: -; J: TRBJ2-5; D: -; V: TRBV5-4; CDR3: CASSLDSPETQYF; DNA: TGTGCCAGCAGCTTGGACAGTCCAGAGACCCAGTACTTC
size: -; J: TRBJ2-5; D: TRBD2; V: TRBV7-6; CDR3: CASSPRLASQETQYF; DNA: TGTGCCAGCAGCCCCCGACTAGCTTCACAAGAGACCCAGTACTTC
size: -; J: TRBJ2-2; D: -; V: TRBV12-3/TRBV12-4; CDR3: CASSSYTEGELFF; DNA: TGTGCCAGCAGTTCCTACACGGAGGGGGAGCTGTTTTTT
size: many; J: TRBJ2-2; D: -; V: TRBV7-8; CDR3: CASSLYVWGGRTGELFF; DNA: TGTGCCAGCAGCCTCTACGTTTGGGGAGGCAGGACCGGGGAGCTGTTTTTT
size: -; J: TRBJ2-1; D: -; V: TRBV19; CDR3: CASSYTVHSEQFF; DNA: TGTGCCAGTTCTTATACCGTACATAGCGAGCAGTTCTTC
size: -; J: TRBJ2-7; D: -; V: TRBV7-9; CDR3: CASSYSTGYEQYF; DNA: TGTGCCAGCAGCTACTCGACAGGCTACGAGCAGTACTTC
size: many; J: TRBJ1-1; D: -; V: TRBV7-2; CDR3: CASRLGQLNTEAFF; DNA: TGTGCCAGCAGGTTAGGACAGTTGAACACTGAAGCTTTCTTT
size: -; J: TRBJ1-1; D: TRBD1; V: TRBV14; CDR3: CASSQVGDSEAFF; DNA: TGTGCCAGCAGCCAAGTGGGGGACAGTGAAGCTTTCTTT
size: -; J: TRBJ1-2; D: -; V: TRBV12-3/TRBV12-4; CDR3: CAAAGGNYGYTF; DNA: TGTGCCGCGGCGGGCGGGAACTATGGCTACACCTTC